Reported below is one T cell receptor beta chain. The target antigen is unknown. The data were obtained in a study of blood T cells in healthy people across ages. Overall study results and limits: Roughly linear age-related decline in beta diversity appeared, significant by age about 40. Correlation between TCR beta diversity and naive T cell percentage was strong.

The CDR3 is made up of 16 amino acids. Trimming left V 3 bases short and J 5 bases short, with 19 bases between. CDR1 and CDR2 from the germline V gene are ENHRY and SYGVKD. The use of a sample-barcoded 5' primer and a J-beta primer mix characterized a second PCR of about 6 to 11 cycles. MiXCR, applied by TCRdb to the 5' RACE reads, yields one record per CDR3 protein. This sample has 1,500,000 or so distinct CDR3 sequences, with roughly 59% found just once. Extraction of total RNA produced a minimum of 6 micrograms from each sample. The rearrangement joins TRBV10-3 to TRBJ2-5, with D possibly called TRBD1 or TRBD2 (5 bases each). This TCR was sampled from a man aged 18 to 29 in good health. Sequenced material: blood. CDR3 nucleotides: TGTGCCATCAGTGACCGACGGGACCGCATGGCGGAGACCCAGTACTTC. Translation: CAISDRRDRMAETQYF.